This TCR beta chain was recovered during a study of T-cell memory formation after mild COVID-19. V was pared by 7 bases and J by 7 bases, with 11 bases between. The CDR3 loop spans 12 amino acids. CDR1 is MNHEY, CDR2 SVGAGI, per germline. Each CDR3 protein gets one entry after TCRdb re-called the 5' RACE reads with MiXCR. The table has 250,000 to 300,000 distinct CDR3 sequences, approximately 15% seen once; the top ten hold roughly 22%. The TCR originated in a man between 18 and 29 years old who had mild COVID-19 (a few samples of this study predate the infection). Cell type and time point are not known. The sample comprised PBMCs or a T cell subset sorted from them (not recorded which). This chain joins TRBV6-5 and TRBJ2-1, with no clear D. CDR3 protein: CASTDGTNEQFF. The CDR3 DNA reads TGTGCCAGCACCGACGGAACAAATGAGCAGTTCTTC.